This T cell receptor beta chain was identified during a study of blood T cell repertoires in COVID-19. This CDR3 spans 14 amino acids. Germline-derived CDR1 and CDR2 are SNHLY and FYNNEI. Trimming removed 11 bases from V and 2 bases from J, with 19 bases in between. This clone came up a few times. Original analysis: Nucleated cell number was recorded as an estimate derived from reference gene primer amplification. Profiling relied on immunoSEQ multiplex PCR, and the TCRdb table lists in-frame clones only, not all of them. That table gives V, J and clone size, and the DNA gave D and trimming. The sample has some 150,000 clones; roughly 80% are singletons.

The origin of this receptor is a woman older than 75 with acute or convalescent COVID-19. Sequenced sample: peripheral blood. The chain combines TRBV2 with TRBJ2-7; D gene ambiguous. CDR3 sequence reads: CAPTRHRRPYEQYF. The CDR3 coding sequence is TGTGCCCCCACCAGGCACAGACGGCCCTACGAGCAGTACTTC.